The rows below give T cell receptor beta chains drawn from one sample of a study of chemoradiotherapy in HPV16-positive cancers. Sequenced by immunoSEQ multiplex PCR; TCRdb stores in-frame clones only, minus some. Among more than 13,000 clones listed, approximately 86% were seen once. The specimen was blood, collected from a patient who underwent chemoradiotherapy. The origin of the receptors is a human donor with HPV-associated anogenital cancer. The CDR3 runs from the conserved cysteine through the conserved F or W. Each record gives: V gene, J gene, clone size, D gene, CDR3 length, CDR3 protein, CDR3 DNA. The D gene is left open where the match is weak. Part of the rows lack a size; the others show once, few, many or a class for expanded clones.

V: TRBV5-6; J: TRBJ1-2; size: -; D: -; length: 17; CDR3: CASSLIAYRRENYGYTF; DNA: TGTGCCAGCAGCTTGATTGCTTACCGACGGGAGAACTATGGCTACACCTTC
V: TRBV7-9; J: TRBJ2-7; size: -; D: -; length: 15; CDR3: CASSPDLGSSYEQYF; DNA: TGTGCCAGCAGCCCGGACCTGGGAAGCTCCTACGAGCAGTACTTC
V: TRBV5-4; J: TRBJ1-2; size: -; D: -; length: 14; CDR3: CASSSQQSYYGYTF; DNA: TGTGCCAGCAGCTCCCAGCAGTCTTACTATGGCTACACCTTC
V: TRBV18; J: TRBJ2-5; size: -; D: -; length: 12; CDR3: CASSPQAETQYF; DNA: TGTGCCAGCTCACCACAGGCCGAGACCCAGTACTTC
V: TRBV11-1; J: TRBJ1-1; size: -; D: -; length: 14; CDR3: CASSLQGPDTEAFF; DNA: TGTGCCAGCAGTTTACAGGGCCCCGACACTGAAGCTTTCTTT
V: TRBV6-5; J: TRBJ1-2; size: -; D: -; length: 13; CDR3: CASRNQVHYGYTF; DNA: TGTGCCAGCAGAAATCAGGTGCACTATGGCTACACCTTC
V: TRBV19; J: TRBJ1-2; size: -; D: TRBD1; length: 15; CDR3: CASSTTDRGTYGYTF; DNA: TGTGCCAGTTCGACTACGGACAGGGGGACATATGGCTACACCTTC
V: TRBV6-1; J: TRBJ1-4; size: -; D: -; length: 14; CDR3: CASSARGRDEKLFF; DNA: TGTGCCAGCAGTGCGCGGGGAAGGGATGAAAAACTGTTTTTT
V: TRBV4-2; J: TRBJ2-1; size: -; D: -; length: 17; CDR3: CASSERKIVGRYNEQFF; DNA: TGTGCCAGCAGCGAAAGAAAGATAGTAGGGCGCTACAATGAGCAGTTCTTC
V: TRBV30; J: TRBJ1-2; size: -; D: TRBD1; length: 15; CDR3: CASIRDSRANYGYTF; DNA: TGTGCCTCCATCCGGGACAGCCGAGCCAACTATGGCTACACCTTC
V: TRBV9; J: TRBJ2-1; size: few; D: TRBD2; length: 15; CDR3: CASNPEGGGRDEQFF; DNA: TGTGCCAGCAACCCAGAGGGCGGGGGGCGCGATGAGCAGTTCTTC
V: TRBV29-1; J: TRBJ1-2; size: once; D: -; length: 12; CDR3: CSDTPGVDGYTF; DNA: TGCAGCGACACTCCAGGGGTAGATGGCTACACCTTC
V: TRBV5-1; J: TRBJ2-5; size: -; D: TRBD2; length: 15; CDR3: CASSFGPSGKETQYF; DNA: TGCGCCAGCAGCTTTGGGCCTAGCGGGAAAGAGACCCAGTACTTC
V: TRBV10-3; J: TRBJ2-7; size: once; D: TRBD2; length: 14; CDR3: CAIRGSGGAMEQYF; DNA: TGTGCCATCAGGGGTAGCGGGGGGGCGATGGAGCAGTACTTC
V: TRBV10-2; J: TRBJ2-7; size: once; D: TRBD2; length: 15; CDR3: CASSERPAGKTEQYF; DNA: TGCGCCAGCAGTGAGCGACCAGCGGGAAAGACCGAGCAGTACTTC
V: TRBV5-4; J: TRBJ1-2; size: once; D: TRBD1; length: 14; CDR3: CASSLGTGGYGYTF; DNA: TGTGCCAGCAGCCTCGGGACAGGGGGCTATGGCTACACCTTC
V: TRBV7-6; J: TRBJ2-7; size: -; D: -; length: 12; CDR3: CASSLGAYEQYF; DNA: TGTGCCAGCAGCCTGGGGGCCTACGAGCAGTACTTC
V: TRBV19; J: TRBJ1-4; size: -; D: -; length: 14; CDR3: CASSRGTSREKLFF; DNA: TGTGCCAGTAGTAGGGGGACATCCAGGGAAAAACTGTTTTTT
V: TRBV7-9; J: TRBJ2-2; size: -; D: -; length: 14; CDR3: CASSRRANTGELFF; DNA: TGTGCCAGCAGCCGGAGGGCGAACACCGGGGAGCTGTTTTTT
V: TRBV11-2; J: TRBJ1-4; size: -; D: -; length: 15; CDR3: CASSLGPAMNEKLFF; DNA: TGTGCCAGCAGCCTGGGACCGGCTATGAATGAAAAACTGTTTTTT
V: TRBV5-1; J: TRBJ1-3; size: few; D: TRBD1; length: 16; CDR3: CASSLNRGDSGNTIYF; DNA: TGCGCCAGCAGCTTGAACAGGGGGGACTCTGGAAACACCATATATTTT
V: TRBV28; J: TRBJ2-7; size: -; D: TRBD1; length: 18; CDR3: CASSFESGQLRLSHEQYF; DNA: TGTGCCAGCAGTTTTGAGTCGGGACAGCTACGACTATCTCACGAGCAGTACTTC
V: TRBV19; J: TRBJ2-3; size: -; D: -; length: 15; CDR3: CASSMGQTDTDTQYF; DNA: TGTGCCAGTAGTATGGGGCAAACAGACACAGATACGCAGTATTTT
V: TRBV9; J: TRBJ2-7; size: -; D: TRBD2; length: 15; CDR3: CASSVGSGSGYEQYF; DNA: TGTGCCAGCAGCGTAGGAAGCGGGAGTGGATACGAGCAGTACTTC
V: TRBV7-9; J: TRBJ1-1; size: -; D: -; length: 14; CDR3: CASSLEGKNTEAFF; DNA: TGTGCCAGCAGCTTAGAAGGGAAGAATACTGAAGCTTTCTTT
V: TRBV18; J: TRBJ1-3; size: -; D: -; length: 16; CDR3: CASSPGYRSSGNTIYF; DNA: TGTGCCAGCTCACCAGGGTACAGGAGCTCTGGAAACACCATATATTTT
V: TRBV2; J: TRBJ2-1; size: -; D: TRBD2; length: 18; CDR3: CASRPGLAGAISYNEQFF; DNA: TGTGCCAGCAGGCCCGGACTAGCGGGGGCCATCTCCTACAATGAGCAGTTCTTC
V: TRBV11-2; J: TRBJ2-5; size: -; D: -; length: 11; CDR3: CASSLKETQYF; DNA: TGTGCCAGCAGCCTTAAAGAGACCCAGTACTTC